The 24 T cell receptor beta chains below all came from one sample that was sequenced in a study of spatial heterogeneity in lung cancer. For these receptors, no antigen is known. Described time point: sample taken at primary tumor resection. Findings of the study overall: Within tumors, counts of expanded alpha and beta TCRs tracked tumor mutation counts.

A single record per CDR3 protein comes from TCRdb applying MiXCR to the 5' RACE reads. The table records 8,000 or so distinct CDR3 sequences, approximately 12% of them present only once. The sequenced sample was lung tumor tissue, obtained at surgery. These receptors came from a male donor with early-stage non-small cell lung cancer.

On this clonotype: A library made for alpha chains picked up this beta chain off target, so its size means little. The genes are TRBV6-1 and TRBJ2-7, with D tentatively TRBD1 (5 bases). The CDR3 has 13 residues. V lost 7 bases to trimming and J lost 3 bases, with 13 bases between them. Germline V gives CDR1 MNHNS, CDR2 SASEGT. CDR3 DNA: TGTGCCAGCAACCTAGGACATTACTACGAGCAGTACTTC. Its translation: CASNLGHYYEQYF.

This clonotype has ten or more counts. This beta chain turned up in a library designed for alpha chains; as an off-target read, its abundance says little. V gene TRBV10-1 combines with J gene TRBJ2-1, with 11 bases fitting TRBD2. This CDR3 contains 16 residues. CDR1 and CDR2 from the germline V gene are WNHNN and SYGVQD (reference sequence). V was clipped by 7 bases and J by 3 bases; unmatched bases: 8. The CDR3 sequence: CASMSPGTSGYNEQFF. CDR3 DNA sequence: TGCGCCAGCATGAGCCCCGGGACTAGCGGCTACAATGAGCAGTTCTTC.

Points on this clonotype: The library was built for alpha chains, so this beta chain is an off-target read and its size means little. This chain joins TRBV9 and TRBJ2-1, with 8 bases identical to TRBD1. Germline CDR1 and CDR2: SGDLS and YYNGEE. Unmatched junction bases numbered 5, after V lost 3 bases and J lost 0 bases. The CDR3 consists of 16 residues. CDR3 loop: CASSAPTGDSYNEQFF. The CDR3 DNA reads TGTGCCAGCAGCGCTCCGACAGGGGACTCCTACAATGAGCAGTTCTTC. The whole variable domain, filled in from reference TRBV9 and TRBJ2-1, reads DSGVTQTPKHLITATGQRVTLRCSPRSGDLSVYWYQQSLDQGLQFLIQYYNGEERAKGNILERFSAQQFPDLHSELNLSSLELGDSALYFCASSAPTGDSYNEQFFGPGTRLTVL.

This clonotype occurred many times. A library made for alpha chains picked up this beta chain off target, so its size means little. This chain uses TRBV5-1 with TRBJ2-5; no definite D call. The CDR3 is 13 amino acids. Germline CDR1 and CDR2: SGHRS and YFSETQ. The germline V and J ends were trimmed by 3 bases and 1 base, with 7 bases remaining between them. CDR3 residues: CASSWSVQETQYF. The DNA of the CDR3 is TGCGCCAGCAGCTGGAGCGTCCAAGAGACCCAGTACTTC.

As concerns this clonotype: For a library built for alpha chains, this beta chain is a stray read; little rests on its size. This sequence joins TRBV18 and TRBJ1-1, with D tentatively TRBD1 (6 bases). V lost 2 bases and J 6 bases, leaving 16 bases between the germline ends. CDR3 length: 15 amino acids. Germline values: CDR1 KGHSH, CDR2 LQKENI. The CDR3 loop is CASSPMEGGYPEAFF. In DNA, the CDR3 is TGTGCCAGCTCACCAATGGAAGGGGGTTACCCTGAAGCTTTCTTT.

With regard to this clonotype: This beta chain turned up in a library designed for alpha chains; as an off-target read, its abundance says little. V and J are TRBV11-2 and TRBJ1-1, with D possibly matching TRBD1 (6 bases). The CDR3 totals 17 residues. Between the trimmed V and J ends, which lost 5 bases and 0 bases, there was a span of 19 bases. Germline V lookup: CDR1 SGHAT, CDR2 FQNNGV. The CDR3 region has the DNA TGTGCCAGCAGCCGCGCACAGGGTCGAGCGATGAACACTGAAGCTTTCTTT. Its protein is CASSRAQGRAMNTEAFF.

This clonotype was seen ten or more times. This beta chain is an unintended read in a library built for alpha chains; its size means little. The chain uses TRBV28 and TRBJ2-1; the D gene is possibly TRBD1 (6 bases). V lost 9 bases and J lost 1, with 19 bases in between. CDR3 size: 16 residues. CDR1 and CDR2 (germline): MDHEN, SYDVKM. The CDR3 loop is CASPPTGTWSYNEQFF. DNA for the CDR3: TGTGCCAGTCCTCCCACCGGGACATGGTCCTACAATGAGCAGTTCTTC. Full variable domain (remainder filled in from reference TRBV28 and TRBJ2-1): DVKVTQSSRYLVKRTGEKVFLECVQDMDHENMFWYRQDPGLGLRLIYFSYDVKMKEKGDIPEGYSVSREKKERFSLILESASTNQTSMYLCASPPTGTWSYNEQFFGPGTRLTVL.

This clonotype came up a few times. In a library made to pick up alpha chains, this beta chain is a stray read with a size that means little. The rearrangement links TRBV12-3 or TRBV12-4 to TRBJ2-1; D possibly corresponds to TRBD1 (5 bases). This CDR3 has 14 amino acids. V lost 7 bases and J 1 base, leaving 11 bases between the germline ends. CDR3 nucleotides: TGTGCCAGCACCCTTGGGGCTTCCTACAATGAGCAGTTCTTC. This encodes CASTLGASYNEQFF.

Ten or more counts support this clonotype. This beta chain appears as a stray read in a library generated for alpha chains; its size is not informative. CDR3 sequence reads: CASGLSGGPEAFF. DNA for the CDR3: TGTGCTAGTGGTTTGAGTGGGGGGCCTGAAGCTTTCTTT. J is TRBJ1-1 and V is TRBV12-5; maybe TRBD1 (6 bases). This CDR3 is 13 amino acids long. The germline gives CDR1 LGHNT, CDR2 FRNRAP. V shed 2 bases and J shed 6 bases, with 10 bases lying between them. Complete variable domain (other parts from reference TRBV12-5 and TRBJ1-1): DARVTQTPRHKVTEMGQEVTMRCQPILGHNTVFWYRQTMMQGLELLAYFRNRAPLDDSGMPKDRFSAEMPDATLATLKIQPSEPRDSAVYFCASGLSGGPEAFFGQGTRLTVV.

The sample holds many counts of this clonotype. The size of this beta chain means little, since it is a stray read in a library made for alpha chains. J is TRBJ2-3 and V is TRBV12-3 or TRBV12-4; D unclear. V lost 7 bases and J 1 base, leaving 6 bases between the germline ends. The CDR3 length is 12 residues. The CDR3 nucleotides are TGTGCCAGCAAGGGTGGCACAGATACGCAGTATTTT. Residues: CASKGGTDTQYF.

By frequency in the sample, this clonotype is medium-sized (0.01 to 0.1%). Found in a library prepared for alpha chains, this beta chain is an off-target read, and its abundance has little meaning. The rearrangement links TRBV4-3 to TRBJ2-2; tentatively, D is TRBD1 (6 bases). Germline V CDR1 and CDR2: LGHNA, YSLEER. CDR3 length: 16 amino acids. V was cut by 0 bases and J by 1 base, with 9 bases left in between. The CDR3 DNA follows: TGCGCCAGCAGCCAAGATATAGGGGGGAACACCGGGGAGCTGTTTTTT. It codes for CASSQDIGGNTGELFF.

In this sample, this clonotype is medium-sized. Little can be read into the size of this beta chain, an off-target read in a library designed for alpha chains. The chain links TRBV27 to TRBJ2-1, with TRBD2 identical over 8 bases. Germline-derived CDR1 and CDR2 are MNHEY and SMNVEV (reference sequence). The CDR3 runs to 15 residues. V lost 4 bases to trimming and J lost 2 bases; unmatched junction nucleotides: 4. The CDR3 bases are TGTGCCAGCAGTTCACTAGCGGACCCCTACAATGAGCAGTTCTTC. Residues: CASSSLADPYNEQFF.

By proportion, this clonotype is medium-sized. Being off target in a library aimed at alpha chains, this beta chain has a size of little meaning. The chain carries TRBV20-1 and TRBJ2-7, with 9 bases that match TRBD1. After removal of 5 bases from V and 4 bases from J, the junction contained 3 bases not matched to a gene. The CDR3 has 12 amino acids. Per the germline V gene, CDR1 is DFQATT and CDR2 is SNEGSKA (reference sequence). Here the CDR3 DNA reads TGCAGTGCTCAACAGGGGGCATACGAGCAGTACTTC. Translated, it gives CSAQQGAYEQYF.

This clonotype was detected many times. This beta chain appears as a stray read in a library generated for alpha chains; its size is not informative. The chain has TRBV25-1 and TRBJ1-2; D unclear. V lost 6 bases, J lost 7 bases, and 12 bases lay in between. Germline V CDR1 and CDR2: MGHDK, SYGVNS. CDR3 size: 12 residues. This CDR3 reads CASSETSFGYTF. In DNA, the CDR3 is TGTGCCAGCAGCGAAACCTCTTTTGGCTACACCTTC.

Details on this clonotype: Little can be read into the size of this beta chain, an off-target read in a library designed for alpha chains. The chain is built from TRBV24-1 and TRBJ2-2; the D gene is possibly TRBD2 (6 bases). Germline loops: CDR1 KGHDR, CDR2 SFDVKD. This CDR3 comprises 16 residues. Trimming shortened V by 2 bases and J by 1 base, and 10 bases separated the two germline ends. This chain's CDR3 is CATSDSGTQNTGELFF. The CDR3 DNA sequence: TGTGCCACCAGTGATTCCGGGACTCAGAACACCGGGGAGCTGTTTTTT.

This clonotype was counted at least ten times. This beta chain represents an off-target read in a library built for alpha chains; its size is of limited meaning. The chain links TRBV7-6 to TRBJ2-2; TRBD2 agrees at 8 bases. Germline V lookup: CDR1 SGHVS, CDR2 FNYEAQ. V was pared by 2 bases and J by 1 base, with 3 bases of the junction left unmatched. This CDR3 spans 16 amino acids. The DNA of the CDR3 is TGTGCCAGCAGCTTACTCGCGGGAGGGAACACCGGGGAGCTGTTTTTT. This sequence encodes CASSLLAGGNTGELFF.

This clonotype was observed at least ten times. Because the library targeted alpha chains, this beta chain is an off-target read whose size means little. V gene TRBV7-6 combines with J gene TRBJ1-2; possible D gene TRBD1, 6 bases. Germline CDR1 is SGHVS and CDR2 is FNYEAQ. The CDR3 consists of 15 residues. The V and J ends lost 5 bases and 7 bases respectively, with 20 bases between them. This CDR3 reads CASSLQGAEGGGYTF. CDR3 DNA sequence: TGTGCCAGCAGCCTACAGGGCGCTGAGGGGGGTGGCTACACCTTC.

The table lists this clonotype with many counts. Since it is a stray read in a library aimed at alpha chains, this beta chain has a size that is not meaningful. The V call is TRBV7-9, the J call TRBJ1-1, with no clear D. Germline CDR1 SEHNR, CDR2 FQNEAQ (reference sequence). This CDR3 contains 13 residues. V shed 1 base and J shed 6 bases, with 9 bases lying between them. Written as DNA, the CDR3 is TGTGCCAGCAGCTTAGGGGAGAAGGCTGAAGCTTTCTTT. Protein: CASSLGEKAEAFF.

This clonotype qualifies as medium-sized. This beta chain appears as a stray read in a library generated for alpha chains; its size is not informative. The rearrangement joins TRBV20-1 to TRBJ1-5, with TRBD1 as a possible D gene (6 bases). The V end was cut by 2 bases, the J end by 3 bases, with 11 bases between. Germline CDR1 and CDR2: DFQATT and SNEGSKA (reference sequence). The CDR3 runs to 14 residues. DNA of the CDR3: TGCAGTGCTAGACCCGGGACAACCAATCAGCCCCAGCATTTT. It specifies CSARPGTTNQPQHF.

This clonotype was seen repeatedly, ten times or more. With the library built for alpha chains, this beta chain is off target and its frequency is not meaningful. The chain is built from TRBV5-1 and TRBJ1-6; no firm D call. The CDR3 sequence is 14 residues long. In germline, CDR1 is SGHRS, CDR2 YFSETQ. V was pared by 0 bases and J by 10 bases, with 11 bases between. The CDR3, as DNA: TGCGCCAGCAGCTTGGACGGAGAGCAATCACCCCTCCACTTT. Amino acid sequence: CASSLDGEQSPLHF.

Sample share makes this clonotype medium-sized. This beta chain lies outside the target of a library built for alpha chains; its clone size means little. The V call is TRBV12-5, the J call TRBJ2-1; 13 bases are shared with TRBD2. The germline CDR1 and CDR2 sequences are LGHNT and FRNRAP. With V trimmed by 0 bases and J by 9 bases, 5 bases remained unmatched. This CDR3 region has 16 residues. The CDR3, as DNA: TGTGCTAGTGGTTTGGTACGAACTAGCGGGAGGGTTGAGCAGTTCTTC. Protein sequence: CASGLVRTSGRVEQFF.

By proportion, this clonotype is medium-sized. Little can be read into the size of this beta chain, an off-target read in a library designed for alpha chains. V gene TRBV27 combines with J gene TRBJ2-7; D unresolved. The V gene's germline CDR1 is MNHEY and CDR2 SMNVEV (reference sequence). The CDR3 runs to 12 residues. V was cut by 11 bases and J by 2 bases, with 13 bases left in between. The CDR3 loop reads CAVPPCPYEQYF. The CDR3 region has the DNA TGTGCCGTTCCCCCTTGCCCCTACGAGCAGTACTTC.

A word on this clonotype: With the library built for alpha chains, this beta chain is off target and its frequency is not meaningful. This rearrangement joins TRBV7-9 to TRBJ2-7; 12 nucleotides align to TRBD2. Unmatched junction bases numbered 8, after V lost 4 bases and J lost 7 bases. The CDR3 covers 15 residues. CDR1 is SEHNR, CDR2 FQNEAQ, per germline (reference sequence). This chain's CDR3 is CASSSLAGGLNEQYF. For the CDR3, the DNA is TGTGCCAGCAGCTCCCTAGCGGGAGGGCTTAATGAGCAGTACTTC.

By its share, this clonotype is medium-sized. A library prepared for alpha chains yielded this beta chain as an off-target read; its size is of little meaning. This sequence joins TRBV5-4 and TRBJ2-3; weak D call: TRBD2 (5 bases). This CDR3 region has 17 residues. Germline V CDR1 and CDR2: SGHNT, YYREEE (reference sequence). The V gene lost 3 bases and the J gene lost 4 bases, with 21 bases spanning the gap. This CDR3 is CASSSLEELRIADTQYF. The CDR3 DNA is TGTGCCAGCAGCTCCTTGGAGGAGCTGCGGATCGCAGATACGCAGTATTTT.